These 17 T cell receptor beta chains originate from one sample sequenced in a study of post-analysis software for immune sequencing data. General study points: The five TRBV segments detected at higher frequency in patients than in controls included TRBV5-6, TRBV5-1 and TRBV20-1.

The antigens these receptors bind are not known. TCR beta cDNA libraries had unique molecular identifiers. TCRdb passed the PCR reads through MiXCR, listing each CDR3 protein once. This sample has 750,000 to 900,000 distinct CDR3 sequences; 46% occur once, and the top ten carry over 4.5%. Sequenced input: blood. Receptors originate from a girl aged 5 to 17 with multiple sclerosis.

The gene calls are TRBV12-3 or TRBV12-4 and TRBJ2-3, with no clear D. V was clipped by 0 bases and J by 4 bases, with 17 bases between them. The CDR3 spans 17 residues. The CDR3 DNA reads as TGTGCCAGCAGTTTAGCGCCTTGGACGCCCGGCGCAGATACGCAGTATTTT. Translating gives CASSLAPWTPGADTQYF.

The chain has TRBV6-6 and TRBJ2-3; 8 positions agree with TRBD1. V shed 5 bases, J shed 5 bases, and the junction held 6 bases outside the gene matches. The germline V gene has CDR1 MNHNY and CDR2 SVGAGI (reference sequence). This CDR3 region has 14 residues. The CDR3 DNA reads as TGTGCCAGCAGTACCGGACAGGGAGGAGATACGCAGTATTTT. Its translation: CASSTGQGGDTQYF.

The rearrangement joins TRBV27 to TRBJ2-7, with TRBD2 matching 9 bases. There are 15 residues in the CDR3. Trimming at V came to 6 bases and at J to 2 bases, leaving 8 bases not matched to a gene. CDR1 and CDR2 (germline): MNHEY, SMNVEV (reference sequence). The CDR3 nucleotides are TGTGCCAGCAGCAATAGCGGGAGCACCCCCTACGAGCAGTACTTC. Translated, it gives CASSNSGSTPYEQYF.

This clonotype has only a few counts. The chain couples TRBV20-1 to TRBJ2-5; no clear D gene. Judging by the DNA end, TRBJ2-7 fits better; the J call may be wrong. Germline CDR1 is DFQATT and CDR2 is SNEGSKA (reference sequence). This CDR3 has 11 residues. The CDR3 loop reads CSAVKGYEQYF. DNA of the CDR3: TGCAGTGCTGTAAAGGGATACGAGCAGTACTTC.

This clonotype was seen more than once but under ten times. CDR3 region: CASSDPSRTYEQYF. The DNA for the CDR3 is TGTGCCAGCAGTGACCCAAGTCGCACCTACGAGCAGTACTTC. The V call is TRBV6-6, the J call TRBJ2-7; D unclear. Looked up from germline, CDR1 is MNHNY and CDR2 is SVGAGI (reference sequence). V shed 5 bases and J shed 2 bases, with 13 bases lying between them. The CDR3 runs 14 residues.

The chain is built from TRBV29-1 and TRBJ2-3, with D possibly being TRBD1 (6 bases). CDR3 length equals 13 residues. Deletions cut 4 bases from V and 2 bases from J, with 10 bases between. CDR1 is SQVTM, CDR2 ANQGSEA, per germline. The CDR3 here is CSVGSGVTDTQYF. The DNA for the CDR3 is TGCAGCGTTGGCTCAGGGGTCACAGATACGCAGTATTTT.

For the CDR3, the DNA is TGCAGCGTACCATCGGGGGCCCAAGAGACCCAGTACTTC. Translation gives CSVPSGAQETQYF. The chain is built from TRBV29-1 and TRBJ2-5; possibly TRBD1 or TRBD2 for D (6 bases each). Trimming removed 6 bases at V and 1 base at J, with 12 bases between. CDR1 is SQVTM, CDR2 ANQGSEA, per germline. The CDR3 spans 13 residues.

V is TRBV3-1 and J is TRBJ2-1; no firm D call. This CDR3 has 15 residues. The V end was cut by 5 bases, the J end by 6 bases, with 17 bases between. Germline V gives CDR1 LGHDT, CDR2 YNNKEL (reference sequence). CDR3 bases: TGTGCCAGCAGCGGCCGGGCCCTCTTACCCAATGAGCAGTTCTTC. Translating it yields CASSGRALLPNEQFF.

This clonotype occurred many times. V is TRBV5-1 and J is TRBJ2-1; the match to TRBD2 covers 9 bases. This CDR3 is built from 15 residues. With 5 bases clipped from V and 4 bases from J, the junction kept 7 bases outside the gene matches. The germline V gene encodes CDR1 SGHRS and CDR2 YFSETQ. The CDR3 DNA reads TGCGCCAGCAGAACCGGGACTAGCATTTACAATGAGCAGTTCTTC. Its protein product is CASRTGTSIYNEQFF. Together with reference TRBV5-1 and TRBJ2-1, the CDR3 gives the full variable domain: KAGVTQTPRYLIKTRGQQVTLSCSPISGHRSVSWYQQTPGQGLQFLFEYFSETQRNKGNFPGRFSGRQFSNSRSEMNVSTLELGDSALYLCASRTGTSIYNEQFFGPGTRLTVL.

V is TRBV7-2 and J is TRBJ1-4, with a weak D call TRBD1 (5 bases). CDR1 is SGHTA, CDR2 FQGNSA, per germline. The CDR3 has 13 amino acids. V was pared by 1 base and J by 8 bases, with 8 bases between. CDR3 in amino acids: CASSLEGREKLFF. The CDR3 region has the DNA TGTGCCAGCAGCTTAGAGGGGAGGGAAAAACTGTTTTTT.

This chain connects TRBV28 to TRBJ1-2; D unresolved. V was clipped by 4 bases and J by 7 bases, with 10 bases between them. This CDR3 comprises 12 residues. Germline CDR1 MDHEN, CDR2 SYDVKM. The CDR3 spells CASSSRVVGYTF. As DNA, the CDR3 is TGTGCCAGCAGTTCACGGGTGGTTGGCTACACCTTC.

V is TRBV9 and J is TRBJ2-4; D uncertain. The J call is in doubt because the DNA end fits TRBJ2-7 better. This CDR3 is built from 13 residues. Looked up from germline, CDR1 is SGDLS and CDR2 is YYNGEE. For the CDR3, the DNA is TGTGCCAGCAGCGTAGAAGATAACTACGAGCAGTACTTC. It is translated as CASSVEDNYEQYF.

This clonotype was observed a few times. This rearrangement joins TRBV20-1 to TRBJ2-3, with unresolved D. The CDR3 contains 13 residues. The ends were cut back, 3 bases at V and 0 bases at J, with 7 bases in the middle. Germline lookup yields CDR1 DFQATT and CDR2 SNEGSKA (reference sequence). In DNA, the CDR3 is TGCAGTGCTAGGCCTCTCAGCACAGATACGCAGTATTTT. Translation gives CSARPLSTDTQYF.

This clonotype was seen a few times. The chain recombines TRBV7-9 with TRBJ1-2; 7 bases agree with TRBD1. CDR1 and CDR2 from the germline V gene are SEHNR and FQNEAQ (reference sequence). J lost 2 bases, V lost 5 bases, and 5 bases had no gene match. The CDR3 is 14 amino acids. DNA of the CDR3: TGTGCCAGCAGCACGGGGGACAGAAACTATGGCTACACCTTC. Protein: CASSTGDRNYGYTF.

This clonotype was counted a few times. A much larger clone differs from this one at a single base, so this may be a read error. The J gene is TRBJ2-3, the V gene TRBV7-4; the D is unclear. The length of the CDR3 is 14 residues. CDR1 and CDR2 (germline): SGHVT, SQSDAQ. The chain's CDR3 is CASSFGISTDAQYF. In DNA form, the CDR3 reads TGTGCCAGCAGCTTCGGCATAAGCACAGATGCGCAGTATTTT.

The rearrangement joins TRBV10-2 to TRBJ2-6; a weak D match, TRBD1 (6 bases). Trimming took 3 bases from V and 4 from J, leaving 16 bases between them. Germline V gene data show CDR1 as WSHSY and CDR2 as SAAADI. The CDR3 extends over 17 amino acids. Here the CDR3 DNA reads TGCGCCAGCAGTGAAAGAGGGGGTTACTCCGGGGCCAACGTCCTGACTTTC. It codes for CASSERGGYSGANVLTF.

The chain has TRBV20-1 and TRBJ2-5, with a tentative D call TRBD1 (6 bases). Germline-derived CDR1 and CDR2 are DFQATT and SNEGSKA (reference sequence). The V end was cut by 6 bases, the J end by 5 bases, with 16 bases between. The CDR3 consists of 13 residues. The CDR3 nucleotides read TGCAGTGCAGGGGGTACAGGGAAGGAGACCCAGTACTTC. Protein product: CSAGGTGKETQYF.